Listed below are T cell receptor beta chains from one sample, sequenced in a study of graft-versus-host responses after intestinal transplantation. No cognate antigen is known for these TCRs. Assay used: immunoSEQ multiplex PCR; TCRdb lists only in-frame clones, some missing. Of 99,000 or so clones in the sample, under 95% were seen once. This specimen was unstimulated CD8+ T cells sorted from spleen or lymph node cells, taken before transplant. The receptors here all came from a human donor who was the organ donor for an intestinal transplant. Both conserved end residues are trimmed from each CDR3. Each record gives: J gene, V gene, CDR3 protein.

J gene: TRBJ1-1
V gene: TRBV11-2
CDR3 protein: ASSLFSPFATGRNTEAF

J gene: TRBJ2-5
V gene: TRBV4-1
CDR3 protein: ASSQVPEEETQY

J gene: TRBJ2-2
V gene: TRBV27
CDR3 protein: ASSLRYGGELF

J gene: TRBJ1-1
V gene: TRBV5-8
CDR3 protein: ASSLGGYGVRTEAF

J gene: TRBJ2-7
V gene: TRBV30
CDR3 protein: AWSVGAGEGDEQY

J gene: TRBJ2-1
V gene: TRBV10-2
CDR3 protein: ASEDSNEQF

J gene: TRBJ1-4
V gene: TRBV10-1
CDR3 protein: ASSEAADRAEKLF

J gene: TRBJ1-3
V gene: TRBV6-4
CDR3 protein: ASSDSSAVAGRSGNTIY

J gene: TRBJ2-7
V gene: TRBV19
CDR3 protein: ASSIDHSIPISYEQY

J gene: TRBJ2-7
V gene: TRBV5-1
CDR3 protein: ASSLELIAGGTYEQY

J gene: TRBJ2-6
V gene: TRBV2
CDR3 protein: ASISSGHLSGANVLT

J gene: TRBJ2-2
V gene: TRBV5-1
CDR3 protein: ASSFVTSGGEGTGELF

J gene: TRBJ1-2
V gene: TRBV19
CDR3 protein: ASSILIDMGGYGYT

J gene: TRBJ1-3
V gene: TRBV28
CDR3 protein: ASSLFTGSASGNTIY

J gene: TRBJ2-5
V gene: TRBV5-1
CDR3 protein: ASRGTGEGTQY

J gene: TRBJ2-7
V gene: TRBV29-1
CDR3 protein: SVERTGVGEQY

J gene: TRBJ2-3
V gene: TRBV9
CDR3 protein: ASSSSGGVPDTQY

J gene: TRBJ1-5
V gene: TRBV4-1
CDR3 protein: ASSQILGTGVFGNQPQH

J gene: TRBJ1-1
V gene: TRBV14
CDR3 protein: ASSQATGSSTEAF

J gene: TRBJ2-1
V gene: TRBV4-1
CDR3 protein: ASSHPSGIYNEQF

J gene: TRBJ2-3
V gene: TRBV20-1
CDR3 protein: SARRDTQY

J gene: TRBJ2-3
V gene: TRBV4-1
CDR3 protein: ASSGVDNSGSRPTDTQY

J gene: TRBJ1-2
V gene: TRBV28
CDR3 protein: ATQQGVIIANYGYT

J gene: TRBJ2-5
V gene: TRBV4-2
CDR3 protein: ASTRTGTSGETQY

J gene: TRBJ2-1
V gene: TRBV7-9
CDR3 protein: ASSSGGSSYNEQF

J gene: TRBJ1-2
V gene: TRBV6-5
CDR3 protein: ASSYRDRESEYGYT

J gene: TRBJ2-1
V gene: TRBV5-4
CDR3 protein: ASAKTGQGANEQF

J gene: TRBJ2-7
V gene: TRBV7-6
CDR3 protein: ASSLQEKSYEQY

J gene: TRBJ2-5
V gene: TRBV30
CDR3 protein: AWSAGLAGTQETQY

J gene: TRBJ2-7
V gene: TRBV27
CDR3 protein: ASSSLGGSYEQY

J gene: TRBJ1-5
V gene: TRBV29-1
CDR3 protein: SVEEEGQGAQPQH

J gene: TRBJ1-1
V gene: TRBV6-5
CDR3 protein: ASRTDHMNTEAF

J gene: TRBJ1-3
V gene: TRBV25-1
CDR3 protein: ASSQPDRGKNTIY

J gene: TRBJ2-1
V gene: TRBV15
CDR3 protein: ATSRDVGLKEQF

J gene: TRBJ2-6
V gene: TRBV30
CDR3 protein: AWSLGRGANVLT

J gene: TRBJ1-6
V gene: TRBV7-9
CDR3 protein: ASRPPWGTEDNSPLH

J gene: TRBJ2-1
V gene: TRBV27
CDR3 protein: ASSLNLAGGPNEQF

J gene: TRBJ2-1
V gene: TRBV25-1
CDR3 protein: ASSEFPLQGGPYNEQF

J gene: TRBJ1-5
V gene: TRBV6-1
CDR3 protein: ASSGGGFSNQPQH

J gene: TRBJ1-1
V gene: TRBV5-1
CDR3 protein: ASSFYKGDTEAF

J gene: TRBJ1-2
V gene: TRBV9
CDR3 protein: ASSASRDRVYGYT

J gene: TRBJ1-6
V gene: TRBV6-1
CDR3 protein: ASKDRGSPLH